This T cell receptor (beta chain) derives from a study of cytomegalovirus exposure and HLA in healthy donors. The PCR made use of 60 Vbeta and 13 Jbeta primers. Per the study methods: An analysis that came later counted 80 million or so unique TCR beta chains, roughly 11 million shared. Some clones are missing from TCRdb's copy, which holds only in-frame ones; the method was immunoSEQ multiplex PCR. V and J calls and clone size come straight from that table; D and trimming were deduced from the DNA. The sample carries over 150,000 clones, approximately 75% recorded once. V lost 3 bases, J lost 7 bases, and 14 bases stayed unmatched. In germline, CDR1 is SEHNR, CDR2 FQNEAQ (reference sequence). The CDR3 runs to 19 residues. On this clone itself: As yet, its antigen is unknown.

Study results and limitations: For TCR beta chains, V- and J-gene trimming was later linked to a missense DCLRE1C variant. As a later analysis revealed, most CMV-associated TCR beta chains appeared HLA-restricted.

This sequence was found in a man between 18 and 35 years old in good health and CMV-seronegative. The rearrangement joins TRBV7-9 to TRBJ2-5; 16 bases are a match to TRBD2. Sequenced material: PBMCs. CDR3 sequence (DNA): TGTGCCAGCAGCTTCCCGGCGGGACTAGCGGGGGGGTTAGCACGGACCCAGTACTTC. Translation: CASSFPAGLAGGLARTQYF.